This TCR beta chain appears in the sequencing data of a study of CD8 T cells in Susac syndrome. Study-wide results and limits: There were around 17 Susac-specific public clones in total CD8+ repertoires and roughly 5 in CD8+ TEMRA repertoires.

Patients with Susac syndrome met diagnostic criteria that were recently defined for definite or probable disease. Germline lookup yields CDR1 SGHVS and CDR2 FNYEAQ. CDR3 length equals 16 residues. Trimming took 1 base from V and 5 from J; bases not matched to a gene: 8. Random-hexamer reverse transcription was applied to roughly 0.5 to 1 ug RNA. TCR beta CDR3 was amplified by immunoSEQ multiplex PCR. This amplification extended across 54 Vbeta and 13 Jbeta segments. TCRdb called the immunoSEQ multiplex PCR reads again in MiXCR, with one record for every CDR3 protein. The sample records around 79,000 distinct CDR3 sequences, roughly 94% being singletons. Turning to this clonotype: Its target is unknown.

The sequencing sample was made of CD8+ T cells from PBMCs. The TCR was taken from a human donor with Susac syndrome. The gene calls are TRBV7-6 and TRBJ2-7; 10 bases map to TRBD2. The chain's CDR3 is CASSLGPGLAVNEQYF. CDR3 in DNA: TGTGCCAGCAGCTTAGGACCCGGACTAGCGGTGAACGAGCAGTACTTC.